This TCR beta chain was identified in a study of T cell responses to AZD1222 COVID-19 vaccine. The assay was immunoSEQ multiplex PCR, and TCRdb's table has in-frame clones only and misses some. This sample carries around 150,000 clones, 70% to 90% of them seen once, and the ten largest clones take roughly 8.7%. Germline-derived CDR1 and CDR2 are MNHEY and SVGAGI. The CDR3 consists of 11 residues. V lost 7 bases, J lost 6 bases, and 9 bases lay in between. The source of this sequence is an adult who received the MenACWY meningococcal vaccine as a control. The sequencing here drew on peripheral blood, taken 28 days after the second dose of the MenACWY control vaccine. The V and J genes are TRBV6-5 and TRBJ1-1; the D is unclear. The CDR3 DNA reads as TGTGCCAGCACCTTTCAGGCTGAAGCTTTCTTT. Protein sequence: CASTFQAEAFF.